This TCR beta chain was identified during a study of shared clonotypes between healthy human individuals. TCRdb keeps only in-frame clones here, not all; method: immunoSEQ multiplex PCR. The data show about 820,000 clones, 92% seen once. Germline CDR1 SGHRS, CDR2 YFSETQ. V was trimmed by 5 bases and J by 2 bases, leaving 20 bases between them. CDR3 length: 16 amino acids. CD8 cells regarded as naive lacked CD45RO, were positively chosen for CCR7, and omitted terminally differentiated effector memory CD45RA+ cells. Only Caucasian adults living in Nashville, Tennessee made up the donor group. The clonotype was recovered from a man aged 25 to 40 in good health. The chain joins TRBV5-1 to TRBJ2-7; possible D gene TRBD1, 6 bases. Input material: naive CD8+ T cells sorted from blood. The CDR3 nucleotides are TGCGCCAGCAGGCCAGACTCTACAGGGAACGCCTACGAGCAGTACTTC. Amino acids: CASRPDSTGNAYEQYF.